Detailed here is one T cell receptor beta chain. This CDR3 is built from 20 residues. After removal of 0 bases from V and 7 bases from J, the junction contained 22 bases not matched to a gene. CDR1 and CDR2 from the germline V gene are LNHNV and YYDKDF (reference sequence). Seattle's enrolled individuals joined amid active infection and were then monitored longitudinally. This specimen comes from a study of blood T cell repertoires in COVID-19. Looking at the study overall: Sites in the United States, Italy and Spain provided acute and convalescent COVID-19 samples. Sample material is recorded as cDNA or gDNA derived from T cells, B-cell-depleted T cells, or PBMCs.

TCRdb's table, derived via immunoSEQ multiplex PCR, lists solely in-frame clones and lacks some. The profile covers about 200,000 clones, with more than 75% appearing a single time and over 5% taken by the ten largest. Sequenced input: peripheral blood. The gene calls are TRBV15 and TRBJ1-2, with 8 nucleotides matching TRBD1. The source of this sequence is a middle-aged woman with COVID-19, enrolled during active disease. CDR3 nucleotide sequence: TGTGCCACCAGCAGAGATTTGGTTAGTGTCCCAGGGGGCGCGGGTCGTGGCTACACCTTC. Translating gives CATSRDLVSVPGGAGRGYTF.